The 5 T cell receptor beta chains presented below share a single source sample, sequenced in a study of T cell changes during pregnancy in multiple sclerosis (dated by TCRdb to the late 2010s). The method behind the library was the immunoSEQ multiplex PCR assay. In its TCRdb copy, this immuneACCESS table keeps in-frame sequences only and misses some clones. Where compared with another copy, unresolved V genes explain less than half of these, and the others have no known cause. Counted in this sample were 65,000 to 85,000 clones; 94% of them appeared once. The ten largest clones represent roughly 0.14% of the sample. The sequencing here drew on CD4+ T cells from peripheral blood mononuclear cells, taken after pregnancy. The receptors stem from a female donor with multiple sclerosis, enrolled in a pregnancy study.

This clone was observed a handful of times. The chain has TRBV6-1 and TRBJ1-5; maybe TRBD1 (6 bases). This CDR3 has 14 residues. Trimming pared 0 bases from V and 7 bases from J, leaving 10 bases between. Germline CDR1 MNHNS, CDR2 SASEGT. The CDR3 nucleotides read TGTGCCAGCAGTGAAGCGACAGGAAAACAGCCCCAGCATTTT. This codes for CASSEATGKQPQHF.

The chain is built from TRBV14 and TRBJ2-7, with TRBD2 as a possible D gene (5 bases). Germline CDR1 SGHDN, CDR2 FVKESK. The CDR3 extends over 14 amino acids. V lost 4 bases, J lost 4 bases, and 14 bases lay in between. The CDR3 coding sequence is TGTGCCAGCAGCCCCGGGATACCGAAATACGAGCAGTACTTC. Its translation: CASSPGIPKYEQYF.

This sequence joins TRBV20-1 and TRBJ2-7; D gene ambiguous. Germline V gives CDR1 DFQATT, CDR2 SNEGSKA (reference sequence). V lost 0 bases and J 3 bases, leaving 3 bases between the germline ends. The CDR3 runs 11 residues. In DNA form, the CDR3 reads TGCAGTGCTAGAGAACACTACGAGCAGTACTTC. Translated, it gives CSAREHYEQYF.

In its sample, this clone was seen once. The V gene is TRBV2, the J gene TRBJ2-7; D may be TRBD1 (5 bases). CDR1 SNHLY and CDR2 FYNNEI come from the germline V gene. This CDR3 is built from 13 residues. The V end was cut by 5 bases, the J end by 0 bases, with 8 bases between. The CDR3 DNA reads TGTGCCAGCAGTAAGGGGCACTCCTACGAGCAGTACTTC. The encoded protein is CASSKGHSYEQYF. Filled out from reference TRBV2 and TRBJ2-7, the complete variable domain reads EPEVTQTPSHQVTQMGQEVILRCVPISNHLYFYWYRQILGQKVEFLVSFYNNEISEKSEIFDDQFSVERPDGSNFTLKIRSTKLEDSAMYFCASSKGHSYEQYFGPGTRLTVT.

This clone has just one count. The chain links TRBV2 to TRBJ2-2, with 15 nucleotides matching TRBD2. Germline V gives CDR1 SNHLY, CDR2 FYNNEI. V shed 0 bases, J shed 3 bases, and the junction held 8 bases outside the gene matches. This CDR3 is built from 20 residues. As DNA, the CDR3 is TGTGCCAGCAGTGAAGCCGGACTAGCGGGAGGGCGGGCGGACACCGGGGAGCTGTTTTTT. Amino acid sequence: CASSEAGLAGGRADTGELFF.